Below are 20 T cell receptor beta chains sequenced from a single sample in a study of chemoradiotherapy in HPV16-positive cancers. Clones were read by immunoSEQ multiplex PCR, and TCRdb kept only the in-frame ones, dropping some. There are 9,500 to 15,000 clones in the sample; roughly nine tenths occur only once, and roughly 2.8% lies in the top ten. The material was blood, obtained from a patient who underwent chemoradiotherapy. The receptors were sampled from a human donor with HPV-associated anogenital cancer.

This sequence joins TRBV5-8 and TRBJ1-2; TRBD1 matches at 10 bases. This CDR3 region has 15 residues. V lost 4 bases and J lost 2; bases outside the gene matches: 5. CDR1 is SGHTS, CDR2 YDEGEE, per germline. CDR3 loop: CASSPKTGGNYGYTF. CDR3 DNA: TGTGCCAGCAGCCCAAAGACAGGGGGCAACTATGGCTACACCTTC.

This clone was seen a handful of times. Other DNA sequences within the sample encode an identical CDR3. The rearrangement uses TRBV4-3 and TRBJ1-2; 7 bases match TRBD1. Trimming at V came to 0 bases and at J to 6 bases, leaving 4 bases not matched to a gene. The CDR3 loop spans 14 amino acids. Germline CDR1 is LGHNA and CDR2 is YSLEER. This CDR3 reads CASSQDSRGDGYTF. CDR3 nucleotide sequence: TGCGCCAGCAGCCAAGATAGCAGGGGGGATGGCTACACCTTC.

CDR3 DNA sequence: TGTGCCAGCAGCTTCCGACAGGGCGATGAAGCTTTCTTT. Translation: CASSFRQGDEAFF. V and J are TRBV7-9 and TRBJ1-1; TRBD1 matches 7 bases. The CDR3 is 13 residues long. Per the germline V gene, CDR1 is SEHNR and CDR2 is FQNEAQ (reference sequence). V lost 3 bases, J lost 7 bases, and 5 bases stayed unmatched. The whole variable domain, remainder taken from reference TRBV7-9 and TRBJ1-1, is DTGVSQNPRHKITKRGQNVTFRCDPISEHNRLYWYRQTLGQGPEFLTYFQNEAQLEKSRLLSDRFSAERPKGSFSTLEIQRTEQGDSAMYLCASSFRQGDEAFFGQGTRLTVV.

This sequence joins TRBV5-1 and TRBJ2-2, with 7 bases aligning to TRBD1. This CDR3 is built from 17 residues. Looked up from germline, CDR1 is SGHRS and CDR2 is YFSETQ. V trimming: 1 base; J trimming: 2 bases; junction bases outside the gene matches: 8. For the CDR3, the DNA is TGCGCCAGCAGCTTGCCCGACAGGGAACGTAACACCGGGGAGCTGTTTTTT. The encoded protein is CASSLPDRERNTGELFF. Full variable domain (outside the CDR3, taken from reference TRBV5-1 and TRBJ2-2): KAGVTQTPRYLIKTRGQQVTLSCSPISGHRSVSWYQQTPGQGLQFLFEYFSETQRNKGNFPGRFSGRQFSNSRSEMNVSTLELGDSALYLCASSLPDRERNTGELFFGEGSRLTVL.

V usage is TRBV6-5 and J usage is TRBJ1-3; D is perhaps TRBD1 (6 bases). Germline lookup yields CDR1 MNHEY and CDR2 SVGAGI. V was pared by 6 bases and J by 7 bases, with 19 bases between. The CDR3 consists of 15 residues. The DNA for the CDR3 is TGTGCCAGCAGCCCCTCGGGGGCCCGCCGGAACACCATATATTTT. Translation: CASSPSGARRNTIYF.

CDR3 protein: CAIGQETYEQYF. For the CDR3, the DNA is TGTGCCATCGGGCAGGAGACCTACGAGCAGTACTTC. This chain links TRBV10-3 with TRBJ2-7; D remains ambiguous. Trimming took off 8 bases at V and 2 bases at J, with 10 bases between the two ends. This CDR3 spans 12 amino acids. From germline, CDR1 is ENHRY and CDR2 SYGVKD.

V gene TRBV11-2 combines with J gene TRBJ2-2, with 9 bases aligning to TRBD2. Germline V gives CDR1 SGHAT, CDR2 FQNNGV. V gave up 11 bases and J gave up 6 bases; unmatched junction bases: 13. The length of the CDR3 is 15 residues. CDR3 coding DNA: TGTGCCGGAAGAAAACCGGGACTAGCATCCGGGGAGCTGTTTTTT. Protein sequence: CAGRKPGLASGELFF. The full variable domain, completed using reference TRBV11-2 and TRBJ2-2, is EAGVAQSPRYKIIEKRQSVAFWCNPISGHATLYWYQQILGQGPKLLIQFQNNGVVDDSQLPKDRFSAERLKGVDSTLKIQPAKLEDSAVYLCAGRKPGLASGELFFGEGSRLTVL.

The rearrangement links TRBV19 to TRBJ2-1, with 7 bases identical to TRBD2. With V trimmed by 1 base and J by 3 bases, 9 bases remained unmatched. CDR1 LNHDA and CDR2 SQIVND come from the germline V gene (reference sequence). This CDR3 has 17 residues. CDR3 DNA sequence: TGTGCCAGTAGTATAGGGTGGGAAATAGCGGGCTACAATGAGCAGTTCTTC. Residues: CASSIGWEIAGYNEQFF.

The chain carries TRBV21-1 and TRBJ2-7; no check of the table's D call, TRBD2, against the DNA was made. TRBV21-1 represents a pseudogene. CDR3 length equals 15 residues. In DNA, the CDR3 is TGTGCCAGCAGCAAAGTTTATGAGAGTAACTACGAGCAGTACTTC. This translates into CASSKVYESNYEQYF.

This chain connects TRBV30 to TRBJ1-1; D not resolved. This CDR3 region has 13 residues. The germline V gene encodes CDR1 GTSNPN and CDR2 SVGIG (reference sequence). Trimming left V 2 bases short and J 1 base short, with 8 bases between. The CDR3, as DNA: TGTGCCTGGAGTAAACAGACGAACACTGAAGCTTTCTTT. Translated, it gives CAWSKQTNTEAFF.

The chain links TRBV5-6 to TRBJ2-5; possibly TRBD1 for D (6 bases). This CDR3 is built from 14 residues. The germline V and J ends were trimmed by 4 bases and 2 bases, with 12 bases remaining between them. Germline values: CDR1 SGHDT, CDR2 YYEEEE. The CDR3: CASSRKQGQETQYF. The CDR3 DNA reads TGTGCCAGCAGCCGTAAACAGGGACAAGAGACCCAGTACTTC.

The J gene is TRBJ1-2, the V gene TRBV14; 8 nucleotides match TRBD1. Germline V CDR1 and CDR2: SGHDN, FVKESK. V was clipped by 4 bases and J by 6 bases; unmatched bases: 10. The CDR3 contains 15 residues. The CDR3 DNA sequence: TGTGCCAGCAGCCCGTTTTTGCTCAGGGGGCATGGCTACACCTTC. Translated: CASSPFLLRGHGYTF.

The gene calls are TRBV18 and TRBJ1-2, with D possibly matching TRBD1 (6 bases). The CDR3 spans 13 residues. CDR1 is KGHSH and CDR2 is LQKENI in the germline V gene. The V end lost 4 bases, the J end lost 8 bases, and 14 bases lay between the germline ends. The CDR3: CASSHDRSYGYTF. Here the CDR3 DNA reads TGTGCCAGCTCACATGACAGGTCATACGGCTACACCTTC.

The chain recombines TRBV6-5 with TRBJ2-5; D is unclear. The V gene lost 0 bases and the J gene lost 5 bases, with 10 bases spanning the gap. The CDR3 has 14 amino acids. CDR1 MNHEY and CDR2 SVGAGI come from the germline V gene. The CDR3 protein is CASSYSSDRETQYF. Written as DNA, the CDR3 is TGTGCCAGCAGTTACTCGAGCGATAGGGAGACCCAGTACTTC.

This clone is a singleton in its sample. The chain combines TRBV27 with TRBJ1-2, with TRBD1 matching 9 bases. The CDR3 extends over 14 amino acids. The ends lost 6 bases at V and 4 bases at J; junction bases unmatched: 6. The germline CDR1 and CDR2 sequences are MNHEY and SMNVEV (reference sequence). CDR3 loop: CASSSTGGGYGYTF. Here the CDR3 DNA reads TGTGCCAGCAGCTCGACAGGGGGAGGCTATGGCTACACCTTC.

The V gene is TRBV5-1, the J gene TRBJ2-1; 8 bases map to TRBD1. J lost 2 bases, V lost 8 bases, and 6 bases had no gene match. CDR3 length: 14 amino acids. Germline CDR1 reads SGHRS; CDR2 reads YFSETQ. The CDR3: CASGTGFTYNEQFF. CDR3 nucleotides: TGCGCCAGTGGGACAGGTTTCACCTACAATGAGCAGTTCTTC. Full variable domain (outside the CDR3, taken from reference TRBV5-1 and TRBJ2-1): KAGVTQTPRYLIKTRGQQVTLSCSPISGHRSVSWYQQTPGQGLQFLFEYFSETQRNKGNFPGRFSGRQFSNSRSEMNVSTLELGDSALYLCASGTGFTYNEQFFGPGTRLTVL.

This clone was seen a few times. This sequence joins TRBV10-3 and TRBJ1-6; 10 bases fit TRBD1. The CDR3 is made up of 13 amino acids. The germline CDR1 and CDR2 sequences are ENHRY and SYGVKD. V lost 8 bases, J lost 6 bases, and 1 base stayed unmatched. The CDR3 here is CAIGTGVNSPLHF. In nucleotides, the CDR3 is TGTGCCATCGGGACAGGGGTTAATTCACCCCTCCACTTT.

The genes are TRBV6-5 and TRBJ1-1; no reliable D call. Germline V gene data show CDR1 as MNHEY and CDR2 as SVGAGI. Trimming shortened V by 2 bases and J by 1 base, and 5 bases separated the two germline ends. There are 13 residues in the CDR3. In nucleotides, the CDR3 is TGTGCCAGCAGTTACGACGGGAACACTGAAGCTTTCTTT. Protein sequence: CASSYDGNTEAFF.

The chain couples TRBV7-7 to TRBJ2-7, with a possible D match to TRBD2 (5 bases). The CDR3 length is 14 residues. The germline CDR1 and CDR2 sequences are SSHAT and FNYEAQ (reference sequence). The germline V and J ends were trimmed by 5 bases and 5 bases, with 16 bases remaining between them. The DNA of the CDR3 is TGTGCCAGCAGCCCTTCTCCCGGGGTGAACGAGCAGTACTTC. Translation: CASSPSPGVNEQYF. Complete variable domain (other parts from reference TRBV7-7 and TRBJ2-7): GAGVSQSPRYKVTKRGQDVTLRCDPISSHATLYWYQQALGQGPEFLTYFNYEAQPDKSGLPSDRFSAERPEGSISTLTIQRTEQRDSAMYRCASSPSPGVNEQYFGPGTRLTVT.

V usage is TRBV7-3 and J usage is TRBJ1-2; 7 bases are a match to TRBD1. CDR3 size: 15 residues. V was pared by 3 bases and J by 4 bases, with 8 bases of the junction left unmatched. CDR1 and CDR2 from the germline V gene are SGHTA and FQGTGA. The CDR3 loop reads CASSFLTGEGYGYTF. The CDR3 DNA sequence: TGTGCCAGCAGCTTCTTAACAGGGGAGGGCTATGGCTACACCTTC. The whole variable domain, remainder taken from reference TRBV7-3 and TRBJ1-2, is GAGVSQTPSNKVTEKGKYVELRCDPISGHTALYWYRQSLGQGPEFLIYFQGTGAADDSGLPNDRFFAVRPEGSVSTLKIQRTERGDSAVYLCASSFLTGEGYGYTFGSGTRLTVV.